The clone carrying this TCR beta chain was recorded a few times. This record comes from a study of T cells after yellow fever vaccination. TCRdb recomputed calls from the 5' RACE reads with MiXCR, one row per CDR3 protein. The sample includes 200,000 to 250,000 distinct CDR3 sequences, roughly 3% seen only once; the top ten take around 3%. This material consisted of CD4+ T cells sorted from PBMCs, taken 10 days after the yellow fever booster vaccination. The TCR comes from a man aged 18 to 29 who received the YFV17D yellow fever vaccine.

The CDR3 is CASSPRGQRYGYTF. DNA for the CDR3: TGTGCCAGCAGCCCTAGAGGACAGCGCTATGGCTACACCTTC. V gene TRBV9 combines with J gene TRBJ1-2, with D perhaps matching TRBD1 (6 bases). Trimming cost V 4 bases and J 4 bases, with 14 bases left between them. Germline lookup yields CDR1 SGDLS and CDR2 YYNGEE. The CDR3 length is 14 residues.